Below are 31 T cell receptor beta chains sequenced from a single sample in a study of T cells in Graves' hyperthyroidism and ophthalmopathy. Amplified regions were TCR beta CDR3 sequences from RNA transcripts. The TCR CDR3 first-round RT-PCR relied on the HTBI primer set. TCRdb analysed the multiplex PCR reads with MiXCR anew, one entry per CDR3 protein. The data show under 130,000 distinct CDR3 sequences, about 45% seen once. Sequences were obtained from blood. All receptors come from a man between 40 and 49 years old with Graves' hyperthyroidism.

This clonotype has only a few counts. The gene calls are TRBV6-5 and TRBJ2-6; D may match TRBD1 or TRBD2 (6 bases each). This CDR3 has 20 amino acids. Germline V lookup: CDR1 MNHEY, CDR2 SVGAGI. V lost 2 bases and J 0 bases, leaving 20 bases between the germline ends. The CDR3 region is CASSYHGGGGLVSGANVLTF. In DNA, the CDR3 is TGTGCCAGCAGTTACCACGGGGGTGGGGGCCTAGTCTCTGGGGCCAACGTCCTGACTTTC.

This clonotype has at least ten counts. The rearrangement links TRBV14 to TRBJ2-7; tentatively, D is TRBD1 or TRBD2 (5 bases each). Trimming took off 3 bases at V and 0 bases at J, with 12 bases between the two ends. The germline gives CDR1 SGHDN, CDR2 FVKESK. The CDR3 is made up of 15 amino acids. The CDR3 sequence: CASSHAGTVSYEQYF. CDR3 nucleotides: TGTGCCAGCAGCCATGCCGGGACGGTCTCCTACGAGCAGTACTTC.

Note on this clonotype: It is likely a read error, because the conserved phenylalanine at the end of the CDR3 is missing. The chain recombines TRBV11-2 with TRBJ1-2; 7 positions match TRBD1. Germline CDR1 and CDR2: SGHAT and FQNNGV. V gave up 5 bases and J gave up 3 bases; unmatched junction bases: 3. CDR3 size: 13 residues. CDR3 sequence (DNA): TGTGCCAGCAGCCAAGGACAGGACTATGGCTACACCTCC. This codes for CASSQGQDYGYTS.

At least ten counts were recorded for this clonotype. This sequence joins TRBV29-1 and TRBJ2-5; D is possibly TRBD2 (5 bases). CDR3 length: 13 amino acids. V was pared by 7 bases and J by 5 bases, with 17 bases between. Germline V gene data show CDR1 as SQVTM and CDR2 as ANQGSEA. The CDR3 nucleotides read TGCAGCGCCGAGTGGCAGCCGGGGGAGACCCAGTACTTC. Its protein is CSAEWQPGETQYF.

This clonotype occurred many times. J is TRBJ1-2 and V is TRBV20-1, with 10 bases fitting TRBD1. From germline, CDR1 is DFQATT and CDR2 SNEGSKA (reference sequence). V shed 6 bases, J shed 4 bases, and the junction held 8 bases outside the gene matches. This CDR3 spans 14 amino acids. The CDR3 loop reads CSAQDRGYVYGYTF. The CDR3 DNA sequence: TGCAGTGCGCAGGACAGGGGGTACGTCTATGGCTACACCTTC.

With respect to this clonotype: One end of the junction varies from germline; a read error may be responsible. The J gene is TRBJ2-7, the V gene TRBV20-1; D possibly corresponds to TRBD1 (5 bases). This CDR3 spans 14 amino acids. Germline CDR1 is DFQATT and CDR2 is SNEGSKA (reference sequence). This chain's CDR3 is CSAHDRTPYNEQHF. The CDR3, as DNA: TGCAGTGCTCACGATAGGACACCCTACAATGAGCAGCACTTC.

This clonotype was seen ten or more times. This may stem from a read error, because a much larger clone lies one nucleotide away. The CDR3 here is CASSPDRVNQPQHF. The CDR3 nucleotides read TGTGCCAGCAGCCCCGACAGGGTCAATCAGCCCCAGCATTTT. The rearrangement uses TRBV12-3 or TRBV12-4 and TRBJ1-5, with 7 bases matching TRBD1. The CDR3 length is 14 residues. V trimming: 6 bases; J trimming: 3 bases; junction bases outside the gene matches: 5.

This clonotype was recorded a few times. The chain couples TRBV11-2 to TRBJ1-5; 7 bases line up with TRBD1. V was pared by 1 base and J by 0 bases, with 3 bases of the junction left unmatched. This CDR3 spans 16 amino acids. In germline, CDR1 is SGHAT, CDR2 FQNNGV. The CDR3 nucleotides are TGTGCCAGCAGCTTAGTGGGGACAGATAGCAATCAGCCCCAGCATTTT. Residues: CASSLVGTDSNQPQHF.

To note about this clonotype: The conserved closing phenylalanine or tryptophan is absent in this CDR3, likely reflecting a read error. Because the CDR3's place on the DNA is in doubt, the DNA is left out and the CDR3 is given as listed by TCRdb. The chain recombines TRBV20-1 with TRBJ2-1; the table's D call, TRBD2, has no DNA check behind it. The germline CDR1 and CDR2 sequences are DFQATT and SNEGSKA (reference sequence). The CDR3 contains 15 residues when both ends are counted. The CDR3 is CSARDLGGKRYEQIC.

The chain joins TRBV15 to TRBJ1-4; D perhaps matches TRBD1 (5 bases). V was shortened by 4 bases and J by 17 bases, with 26 bases between the two germline ends. CDR3 length: 15 amino acids. Germline V gene sequence: CDR1 LNHNV, CDR2 YYDKDF (reference sequence). The CDR3 protein is CATSTLGAMREKPFF. DNA for the CDR3: TGTGCCACCAGCACCCTCGGGGCCATGCGGGAAAAACCATTTTTT.

The rearrangement uses TRBV27 and TRBJ2-7, with 8 bases fitting TRBD1. CDR1 and CDR2 (germline): MNHEY, SMNVEV (reference sequence). This CDR3 has 14 amino acids. V gave up 6 bases and J gave up 0 bases; unmatched junction bases: 4. CDR3 in amino acids: CASRRTGSSYEQYF. CDR3 bases: TGTGCCAGCAGGAGGACAGGGAGCTCCTACGAGCAGTACTTC.

This clonotype occurred a few times. Germline is not matched at one junction end, which may reflect a read error. This chain links TRBV15 with TRBJ2-6, with D perhaps matching TRBD2 (6 bases). The germline gives CDR1 LNHNV, CDR2 YYDKDF (reference sequence). This CDR3 comprises 14 residues. The CDR3 sequence is CATSRARRAYVLTF. CDR3 coding DNA: TGTGCCACCAGCAGAGCTCGGAGGGCCTACGTCCTGACTTTC.

The chain joins TRBV7-3 to TRBJ2-5, with 9 bases identical to TRBD2. The CDR3 sequence is 15 residues long. Germline V gene lookup returns CDR1 SGHTA and CDR2 FQGTGA. This CDR3 is CLSSLIAGVLETQYF. The DNA of the CDR3 is TGTCTCAGCAGCTTAATAGCGGGAGTCCTCGAGACCCAGTACTTC.

This clonotype has at least ten counts. The chain employs TRBV3-1 and TRBJ2-7; D possibly matches TRBD1 or TRBD2 (5 bases each). V lost 1 base to trimming and J lost 3 bases, with 10 bases between them. Germline V gene sequence: CDR1 LGHDT, CDR2 YNNKEL (reference sequence). The length of the CDR3 is 14 residues. This CDR3 reads CASSQAGQHYEQYF. Here the CDR3 DNA reads TGTGCCAGCAGCCAAGCGGGGCAGCACTACGAGCAGTACTTC.

This clonotype was counted between two and nine times. A much larger clone differs by one base, so this may be a read error. V and J are TRBV12-3 or TRBV12-4 and TRBJ2-7, with a tentative D call TRBD2 (6 bases). CDR3 length: 13 amino acids. For the CDR3, the DNA is TGTGCCGGCAGTTATGGTAAAGGAGGGGAGCAGTACTTC. Translating gives CAGSYGKGGEQYF.

The rearrangement joins TRBV7-2 to TRBJ1-1, with 8 bases fitting TRBD1. CDR1 is SGHTA and CDR2 is FQGNSA in the germline V gene. CDR3 size: 13 residues. The J segment lost 4 bases and the V segment lost 5 bases, leaving 3 bases of the junction unmatched. The CDR3 nucleotides read TGTGCCAGCAGCCAGGACAGGGCCACTGAAGCTTTCTTT. Translating it yields CASSQDRATEAFF.

This clonotype was counted ten times or more. The chain recombines TRBV20-1 with TRBJ2-7; weak D call: TRBD1 (5 bases). Trimming left V 0 bases short and J 2 bases short, with 8 bases between. This CDR3 contains 13 residues. Per the germline V gene, CDR1 is DFQATT and CDR2 is SNEGSKA (reference sequence). The CDR3 spells CSARDGAAYEQYF. Written as DNA, the CDR3 is TGCAGTGCTAGAGATGGGGCAGCCTACGAGCAGTACTTC.

This clonotype was seen ten or more times. This chain uses TRBV5-8 with TRBJ2-2; tentatively, D is TRBD2 (6 bases). The V end was cut by 5 bases, the J end by 1 base, with 12 bases between. The CDR3 covers 15 residues. Germline CDR1 and CDR2: SGHTS and YDEGEE. The CDR3 DNA is TGTGCCAGCAGGGCGGGACGCAGGAACACCGGGGAGCTGTTTTTT. Translation gives CASRAGRRNTGELFF.

This clonotype has ten or more counts. The chain couples TRBV11-2 to TRBJ2-7; D possibly corresponds to TRBD2 (5 bases). V dropped 2 bases and J dropped 6 bases, with 14 bases sitting between them. Germline CDR1 is SGHAT and CDR2 is FQNNGV. The CDR3 is made up of 14 amino acids. This chain's CDR3 is CASSLLGPEGEQYF. CDR3 DNA sequence: TGTGCCAGCAGCTTATTAGGGCCCGAGGGCGAGCAGTACTTC.

CDR3: CASSLGEGGPQPQHF. CDR3 bases: TGTGCCAGCAGCTTAGGCGAGGGGGGCCCCCAGCCCCAGCATTTT. The chain combines TRBV7-6 with TRBJ1-5, with D tentatively TRBD1 (6 bases). The germline V gene has CDR1 SGHVS and CDR2 FNYEAQ. CDR3 length: 15 amino acids. V dropped 1 base and J dropped 7 bases, with 14 bases sitting between them.

The sample holds many counts of this clonotype. V usage is TRBV2 and J usage is TRBJ2-7, with 8 positions matching TRBD1. V trimming: 7 bases; J trimming: 5 bases; junction bases outside the gene matches: 13. The CDR3 covers 15 residues. Per germline, CDR1 SNHLY and CDR2 FYNNEI. CDR3 loop: CASTVRAGGMDEQYF. CDR3 coding DNA: TGTGCCAGCACGGTGAGAGCAGGGGGCATGGACGAGCAGTACTTC.

This chain joins TRBV29-1 and TRBJ2-1, with 9 bases identical to TRBD2. Germline V CDR1 and CDR2: SQVTM, ANQGSEA. Trimming at V came to 8 bases and at J to 3 bases, leaving 8 bases not matched to a gene. This CDR3 is built from 14 residues. The CDR3, as DNA: TGCAGCTTGAGGGCTAGCGGGGTCTACAATGAGCAGTTCTTC. This gives the protein CSLRASGVYNEQFF.

The chain employs TRBV30 and TRBJ1-1, with a weak D call TRBD1 (5 bases). The length of the CDR3 is 12 residues. Deletions cut 4 bases from V and 10 bases from J, with 16 bases between. Germline V gene sequence: CDR1 GTSNPN, CDR2 SVGIG (reference sequence). The CDR3 reads CAWIMQGKVAFF. Written as DNA, the CDR3 is TGTGCCTGGATTATGCAGGGAAAGGTAGCTTTCTTT.

The V and J genes are TRBV7-2 and TRBJ2-2, with D possibly being TRBD2 (6 bases). The CDR3 has 16 amino acids. Trimming removed 1 base at V and 6 bases at J, with 15 bases between. Germline CDR1 is SGHTA and CDR2 is FQGNSA. In DNA form, the CDR3 reads TGTGCCAGCAGCTTAGGCCCAACGGGAGCCCCCGGGGAGCTGTTTTTT. Residues: CASSLGPTGAPGELFF. Full variable domain (rest looked up from reference TRBV7-2 and TRBJ2-2): GAGVSQSPSNKVTEKGKDVELRCDPISGHTALYWYRQSLGQGLEFLIYFQGNSAPDKSGLPSDRFSAERTGGSVSTLTIQRTQQEDSAVYLCASSLGPTGAPGELFFGEGSRLTVL.

The chain uses TRBV12-3 or TRBV12-4 and TRBJ2-4; D perhaps matches TRBD1 (6 bases). The CDR3 is 17 residues long. Trimming left V 5 bases short and J 1 base short, with 18 bases between. The CDR3 region has the DNA TGTGCCAGCAGTCCCTCAACAGGGAAGAAGGCCAAAAACATTCAGTACTTC. Amino acid sequence: CASSPSTGKKAKNIQYF.

The CDR3 sequence is CASSDRDRWRPPQHF. The DNA of the CDR3 is TGTGCCAGCAGTGATAGGGACAGGTGGCGACCGCCCCAGCATTTT. The chain recombines TRBV2 with TRBJ1-5; TRBD1 agrees at 8 bases. Per germline, CDR1 SNHLY and CDR2 FYNNEI. Germline trimming cut 3 bases from V and 9 bases from J; bases unmatched to any gene: 10. The length of the CDR3 is 15 residues.

This clonotype has a count of ten or more. J is TRBJ1-1 and V is TRBV5-1; D call uncertain. Germline CDR1 reads SGHRS; CDR2 reads YFSETQ. The CDR3 contains 12 residues. Between the trimmed V and J ends, which lost 8 bases and 3 bases, there was a span of 11 bases. The CDR3 coding sequence is TGCGCCAGTCGACGGGAATACACTGAAGCTTTCTTT. It specifies CASRREYTEAFF.

This chain uses TRBV2 with TRBJ1-1; D is unresolved. The CDR3 consists of 13 residues. Germline CDR1 is SNHLY and CDR2 is FYNNEI. The CDR3 nucleotides read TGTGCTAGAGTAGGTAATTGGAACACTGAAGCTTTCTTT. Protein product: CARVGNWNTEAFF.

The CDR3 loop is CASSQRGGTRAFF. CDR3 sequence (DNA): TGTGCCAGCAGCCAAAGGGGAGGGACACGGGCTTTCTTT. The chain has TRBV3-2 and TRBJ1-1. TRBV3-2 is a recognized pseudogene. The CDR3 covers 13 residues.

Ten or more counts support this clonotype. The J gene is TRBJ2-3, the V gene TRBV5-1, with 13 bases lining up with TRBD2. Germline CDR1 SGHRS, CDR2 YFSETQ. V shed 5 bases and J 2 bases; nucleotides not matched to a gene: 5. The CDR3 contains 16 residues. DNA for the CDR3: TGCGCCAGCAGGGGGGGACTAGCGGGGAACACAGATACGCAGTATTTT. This gives the protein CASRGGLAGNTDTQYF.

This clonotype was seen repeatedly, ten times or more. The chain has TRBV7-2 and TRBJ1-1; the D gene is possibly TRBD1 (5 bases). Germline CDR1 and CDR2: SGHTA and FQGNSA. CDR3 length: 16 residues. V lost 4 bases, J lost 4 bases, and 19 bases lay in between. The CDR3 DNA sequence: TGTGCCAGCAGCTGGGGAGGGGTAGGTCCAGGCACTGAAGCTTTCTTT. Translated, it gives CASSWGGVGPGTEAFF.